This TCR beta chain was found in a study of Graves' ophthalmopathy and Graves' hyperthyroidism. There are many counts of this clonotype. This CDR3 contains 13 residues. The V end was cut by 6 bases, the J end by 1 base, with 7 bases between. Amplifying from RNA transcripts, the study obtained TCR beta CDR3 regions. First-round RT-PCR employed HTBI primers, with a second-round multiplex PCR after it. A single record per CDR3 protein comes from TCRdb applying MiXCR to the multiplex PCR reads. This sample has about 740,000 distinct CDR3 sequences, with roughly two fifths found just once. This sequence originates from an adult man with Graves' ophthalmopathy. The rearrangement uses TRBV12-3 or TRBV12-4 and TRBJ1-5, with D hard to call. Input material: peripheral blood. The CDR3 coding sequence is TGTGCCAGCAGCTGGACCAGCAATCAGCCCCAGCATTTT. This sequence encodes CASSWTSNQPQHF.